The entry below gives a single T cell receptor beta chain sequence along with its context. Repertoires were generated with immunoSEQ multiplex PCR, while TCRdb's copy carries only in-frame clones and drops some. The table includes around 160,000 clones, 84% detected once. This entry belongs to a study of blood T cell repertoires in COVID-19. Study-wide background: Spain, Italy and the United States supplied samples that represented acute and convalescent COVID-19. T cells, B-cell-depleted T cells, or PBMCs provided the cDNA or gDNA that served as material.

Membership in each cohort depended on participant-reported clinical history. All exposed participants met a person with COVID-19 within 2 weeks before entering the study. The specimen sequenced was PBMCs or T cells enriched from blood (not recorded which). The origin of this receptor is a woman aged 45-65 years who had been exposed to COVID-19.

In DNA, the CDR3 is TGTGCCAGCCGCGGGGGCCCGAGCTCTGGAAACACCATATATTTT. Protein: CASRGGPSSGNTIYF. This sequence joins TRBV28 and TRBJ1-3, with D possibly TRBD1 on 6 matching bases. V gave up 8 bases and J gave up 0 bases, with 14 bases separating them. The CDR3 loop spans 15 amino acids. Germline lookup yields CDR1 MDHEN and CDR2 SYDVKM.